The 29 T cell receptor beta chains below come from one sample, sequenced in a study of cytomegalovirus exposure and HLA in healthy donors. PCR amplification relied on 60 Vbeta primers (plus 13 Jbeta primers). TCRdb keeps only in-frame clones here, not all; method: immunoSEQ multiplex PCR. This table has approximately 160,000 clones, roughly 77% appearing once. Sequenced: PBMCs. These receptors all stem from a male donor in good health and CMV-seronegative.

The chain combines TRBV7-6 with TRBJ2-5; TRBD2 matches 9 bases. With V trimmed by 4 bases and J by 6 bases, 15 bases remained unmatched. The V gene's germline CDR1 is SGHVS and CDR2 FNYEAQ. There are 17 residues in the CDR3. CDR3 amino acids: CASSSGAGTSLSQTQYF. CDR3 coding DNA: TGTGCCAGCAGCTCCGGGGCGGGGACTAGCCTTTCACAGACCCAGTACTTC.

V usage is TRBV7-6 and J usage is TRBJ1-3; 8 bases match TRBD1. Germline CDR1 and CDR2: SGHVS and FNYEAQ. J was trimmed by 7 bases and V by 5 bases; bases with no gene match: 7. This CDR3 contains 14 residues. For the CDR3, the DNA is TGTGCCAGCAGCCCCGGACAGGGTAGGAACACCATATATTTT. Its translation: CASSPGQGRNTIYF.

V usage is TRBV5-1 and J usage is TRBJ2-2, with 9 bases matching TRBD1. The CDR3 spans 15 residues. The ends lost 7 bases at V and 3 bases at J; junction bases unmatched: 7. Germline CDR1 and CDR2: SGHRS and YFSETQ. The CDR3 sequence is CASLAGTGYTGELFF. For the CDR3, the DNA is TGCGCCAGCTTGGCCGGGACAGGGTACACCGGGGAGCTGTTTTTT.

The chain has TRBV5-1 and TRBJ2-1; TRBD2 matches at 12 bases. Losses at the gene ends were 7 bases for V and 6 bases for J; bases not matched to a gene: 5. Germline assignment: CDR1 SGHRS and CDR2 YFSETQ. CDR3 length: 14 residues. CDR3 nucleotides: TGCGCCAGCTCCGGACTAGCGGGAATCAATGAGCAGTTCTTC. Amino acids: CASSGLAGINEQFF.

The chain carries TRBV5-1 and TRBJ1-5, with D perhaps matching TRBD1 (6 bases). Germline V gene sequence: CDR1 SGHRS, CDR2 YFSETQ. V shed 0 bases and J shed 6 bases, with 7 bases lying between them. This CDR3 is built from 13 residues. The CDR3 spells CASSLEGVQPQHF. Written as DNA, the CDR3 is TGCGCCAGCAGCTTGGAGGGGGTTCAGCCCCAGCATTTT.

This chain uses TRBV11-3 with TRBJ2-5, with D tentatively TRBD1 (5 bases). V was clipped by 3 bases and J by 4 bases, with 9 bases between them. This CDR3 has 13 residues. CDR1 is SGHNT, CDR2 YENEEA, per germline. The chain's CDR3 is CASSFDRGETQYF. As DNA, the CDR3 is TGTGCCAGCAGCTTCGATAGGGGAGAGACCCAGTACTTC.

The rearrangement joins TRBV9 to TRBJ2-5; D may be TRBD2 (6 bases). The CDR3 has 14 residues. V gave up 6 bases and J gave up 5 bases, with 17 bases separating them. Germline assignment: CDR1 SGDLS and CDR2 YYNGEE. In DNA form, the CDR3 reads TGTGCCAGCAACTTAGGAGGGTCGGAGGAGACCCAGTACTTC. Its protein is CASNLGGSEETQYF.

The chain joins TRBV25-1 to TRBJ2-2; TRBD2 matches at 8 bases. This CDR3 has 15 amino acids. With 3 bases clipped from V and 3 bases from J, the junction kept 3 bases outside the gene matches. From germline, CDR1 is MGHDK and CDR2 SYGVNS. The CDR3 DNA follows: TGTGCCAGCAGTGAGTGGACTAGCCACACCGGGGAGCTGTTTTTT. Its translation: CASSEWTSHTGELFF.

CDR3 loop: CASGTQGLSGETQYF. CDR3 DNA sequence: TGTGCCAGCGGAACACAGGGGTTATCGGGAGAGACCCAGTACTTC. The chain couples TRBV7-9 to TRBJ2-5, with 7 bases lining up with TRBD1. Germline V gives CDR1 SEHNR, CDR2 FQNEAQ (reference sequence). Trimming at V came to 8 bases and at J to 4 bases, leaving 13 bases not matched to a gene. The CDR3 is made up of 15 amino acids.

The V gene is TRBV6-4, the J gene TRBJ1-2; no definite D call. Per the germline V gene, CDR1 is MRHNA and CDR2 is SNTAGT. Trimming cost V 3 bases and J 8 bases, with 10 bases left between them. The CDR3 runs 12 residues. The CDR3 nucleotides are TGTGCCAGCAGTGAGTCCGGGAGCGGCTACACCTTC. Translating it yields CASSESGSGYTF.

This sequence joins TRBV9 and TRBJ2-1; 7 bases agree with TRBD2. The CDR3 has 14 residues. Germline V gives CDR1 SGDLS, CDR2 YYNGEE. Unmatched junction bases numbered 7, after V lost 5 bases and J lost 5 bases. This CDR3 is CASSSTSPNNEQFF. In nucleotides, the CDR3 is TGTGCCAGCAGTTCGACTAGCCCTAACAATGAGCAGTTCTTC.

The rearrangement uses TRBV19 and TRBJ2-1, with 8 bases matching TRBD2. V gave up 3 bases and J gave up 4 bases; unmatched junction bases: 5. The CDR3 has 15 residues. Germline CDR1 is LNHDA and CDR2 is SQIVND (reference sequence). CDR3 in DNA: TGTGCCAGTAGTATGTCAGCGGGGGTATACAATGAGCAGTTCTTC. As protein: CASSMSAGVYNEQFF.

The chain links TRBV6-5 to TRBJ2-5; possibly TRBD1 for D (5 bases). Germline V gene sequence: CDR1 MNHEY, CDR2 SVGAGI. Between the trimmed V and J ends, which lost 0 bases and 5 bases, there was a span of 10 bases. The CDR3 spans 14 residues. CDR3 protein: CASSYSVSGETQYF. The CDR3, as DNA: TGTGCCAGCAGTTACTCAGTTTCAGGGGAGACCCAGTACTTC.

CDR3 sequence: CASSYVASGNTIYF. The CDR3 DNA follows: TGTGCCAGCAGTTACGTGGCCTCTGGAAACACCATATATTTT. V is TRBV6-6 and J is TRBJ1-3, with D unresolved. Looked up from germline, CDR1 is MNHNY and CDR2 is SVGAGI (reference sequence). There are 14 residues in the CDR3. V gave up 2 bases and J gave up 0 bases, with 5 bases separating them.

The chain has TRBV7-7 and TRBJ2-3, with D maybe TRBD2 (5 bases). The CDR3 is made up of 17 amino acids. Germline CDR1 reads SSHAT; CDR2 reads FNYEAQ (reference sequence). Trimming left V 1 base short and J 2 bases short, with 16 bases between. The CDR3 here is CASSLDPLGGDTDTQYF. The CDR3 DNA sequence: TGTGCCAGCAGCTTAGACCCACTAGGCGGTGACACAGATACGCAGTATTTT.

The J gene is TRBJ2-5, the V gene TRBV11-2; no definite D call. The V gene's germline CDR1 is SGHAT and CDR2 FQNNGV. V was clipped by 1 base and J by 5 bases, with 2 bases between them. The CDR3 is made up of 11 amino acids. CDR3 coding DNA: TGTGCCAGCAGCTTAGCGGAGACCCAGTACTTC. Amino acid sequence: CASSLAETQYF.

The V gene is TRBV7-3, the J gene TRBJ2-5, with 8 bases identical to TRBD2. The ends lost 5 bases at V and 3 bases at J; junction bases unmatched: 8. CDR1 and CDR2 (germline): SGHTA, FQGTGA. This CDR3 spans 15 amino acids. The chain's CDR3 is CASSPGETSEETQYF. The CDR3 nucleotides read TGTGCCAGCAGCCCGGGGGAGACTAGCGAAGAGACCCAGTACTTC. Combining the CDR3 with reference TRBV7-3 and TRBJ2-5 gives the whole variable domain GAGVSQTPSNKVTEKGKYVELRCDPISGHTALYWYRQSLGQGPEFLIYFQGTGAADDSGLPNDRFFAVRPEGSVSTLKIQRTERGDSAVYLCASSPGETSEETQYFGPGTRLLVL.

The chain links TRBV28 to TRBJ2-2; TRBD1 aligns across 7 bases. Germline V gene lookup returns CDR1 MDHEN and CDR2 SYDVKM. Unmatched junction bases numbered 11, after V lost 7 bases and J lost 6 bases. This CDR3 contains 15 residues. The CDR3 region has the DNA TGTGCCAGCACGGGTGGACAGGATCGGGCCGGGGAGCTGTTTTTT. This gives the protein CASTGGQDRAGELFF.

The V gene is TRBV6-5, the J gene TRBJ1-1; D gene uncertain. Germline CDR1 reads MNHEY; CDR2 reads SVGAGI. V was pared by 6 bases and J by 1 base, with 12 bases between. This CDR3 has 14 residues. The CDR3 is CASRETRGNTEAFF. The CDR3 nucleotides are TGTGCCAGCAGAGAGACACGGGGGAACACTGAAGCTTTCTTT.

The DNA of the CDR3 is TGTGCCAGCACCCGTTTGCGCCAGCCCCAGCATTTT. The encoded protein is CASTRLRQPQHF. This sequence joins TRBV28 and TRBJ1-5, with D hard to call. V was clipped by 7 bases and J by 7 bases, with 11 bases between them. There are 12 residues in the CDR3. Germline loops: CDR1 MDHEN, CDR2 SYDVKM.

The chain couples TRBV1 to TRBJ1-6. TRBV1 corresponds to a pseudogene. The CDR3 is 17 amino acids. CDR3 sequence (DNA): TGCACCAGCAGATTACTCCCGCGCCGCTCCTATAATTCACCCCTCCACTTT. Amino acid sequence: CTSRLLPRRSYNSPLHF.

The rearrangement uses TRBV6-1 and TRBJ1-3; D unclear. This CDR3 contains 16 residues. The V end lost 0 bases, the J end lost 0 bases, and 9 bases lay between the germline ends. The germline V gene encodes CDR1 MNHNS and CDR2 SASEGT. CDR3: CASSEASPSSGNTIYF. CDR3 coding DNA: TGTGCCAGCAGTGAAGCCTCCCCCAGCTCTGGAAACACCATATATTTT.

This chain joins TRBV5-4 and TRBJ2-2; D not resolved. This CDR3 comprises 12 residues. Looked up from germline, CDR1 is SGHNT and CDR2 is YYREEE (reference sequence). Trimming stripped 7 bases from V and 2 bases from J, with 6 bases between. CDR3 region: CASVKNTGELFF. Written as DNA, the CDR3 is TGTGCCAGCGTCAAAAACACCGGGGAGCTGTTTTTT.

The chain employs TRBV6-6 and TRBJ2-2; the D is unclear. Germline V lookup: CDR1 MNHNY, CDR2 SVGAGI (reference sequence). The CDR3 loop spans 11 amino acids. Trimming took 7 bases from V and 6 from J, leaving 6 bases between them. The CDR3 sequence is CASTLPGELFF. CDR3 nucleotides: TGTGCCAGCACCCTCCCCGGGGAGCTGTTTTTT.

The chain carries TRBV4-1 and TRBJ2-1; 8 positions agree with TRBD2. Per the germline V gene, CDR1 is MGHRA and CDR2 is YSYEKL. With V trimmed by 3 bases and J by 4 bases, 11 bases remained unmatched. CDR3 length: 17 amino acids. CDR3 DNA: TGCGCCAGCAGCCACCCCGAAGCGGGAGAACTTTACAATGAGCAGTTCTTC. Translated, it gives CASSHPEAGELYNEQFF.

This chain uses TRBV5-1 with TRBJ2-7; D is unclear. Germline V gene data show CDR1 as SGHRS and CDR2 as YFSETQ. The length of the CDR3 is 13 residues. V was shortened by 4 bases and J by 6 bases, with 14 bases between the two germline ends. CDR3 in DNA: TGCGCCAGCAGCCTTGTGGAGCTGGGCGAGCAGTACTTC. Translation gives CASSLVELGEQYF.

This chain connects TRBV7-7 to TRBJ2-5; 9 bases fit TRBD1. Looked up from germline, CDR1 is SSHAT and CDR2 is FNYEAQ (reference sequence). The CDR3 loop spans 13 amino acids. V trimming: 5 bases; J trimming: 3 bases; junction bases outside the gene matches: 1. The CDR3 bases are TGTGCCAGCAGCCGGGACAGGGAAGAGACCCAGTACTTC. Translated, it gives CASSRDREETQYF.

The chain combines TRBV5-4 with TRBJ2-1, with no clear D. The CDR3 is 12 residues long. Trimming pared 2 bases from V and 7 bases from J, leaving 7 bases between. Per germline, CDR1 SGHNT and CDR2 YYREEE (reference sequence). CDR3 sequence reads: CASSLAPNEQFF. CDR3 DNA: TGTGCCAGCAGCTTAGCCCCTAATGAGCAGTTCTTC.

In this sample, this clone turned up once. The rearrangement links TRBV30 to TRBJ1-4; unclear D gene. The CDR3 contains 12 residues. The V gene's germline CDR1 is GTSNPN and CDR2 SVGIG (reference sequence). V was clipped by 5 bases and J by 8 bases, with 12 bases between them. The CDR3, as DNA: TGTGCCTGGGACCGACATCCAGAAAAACTGTTTTTT. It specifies CAWDRHPEKLFF.